The 24 T cell receptor beta chains below all came from one sample that was sequenced in a study of cytomegalovirus exposure and HLA in healthy donors. The PCR had 60 Vbeta and 13 Jbeta primers. The table came from immunoSEQ multiplex PCR; TCRdb's copy has only in-frame clones and leaves some out. The sample has 100,000 to 150,000 clones, around 82% seen once; the top ten hold 0.95% to 1.5%. Source material: PBMCs. Receptors were obtained from a female donor in good health and CMV-seronegative.

The rearrangement links TRBV4-1 to TRBJ2-3; 7 nucleotides line up with TRBD1. Germline lookup yields CDR1 MGHRA and CDR2 YSYEKL. Trimming cost V 2 bases and J 2 bases; bases outside gene matches: 13. The CDR3 sequence is 18 residues long. In nucleotides, the CDR3 is TGCGCCAGCAGCCAACCCAGGGGACAGAGAGAGATCACAGATACGCAGTATTTT. It is translated as CASSQPRGQREITDTQYF.

V usage is TRBV18 and J usage is TRBJ2-7; TRBD1 might be the D (5 bases). The ends were cut back, 2 bases at V and 7 bases at J, with 12 bases in the middle. This CDR3 has 13 residues. The V gene's germline CDR1 is KGHSH and CDR2 LQKENI. The CDR3 protein is CASSPLWGEEQYF. CDR3 nucleotide sequence: TGTGCCAGCTCACCATTGTGGGGCGAGGAGCAGTACTTC.

This clone came up once. CDR3 amino acids: CASSPTETYEQYF. CDR3 coding DNA: TGTGCCAGCTCACCGACAGAGACCTACGAGCAGTACTTC. The chain has TRBV18 and TRBJ2-7; maybe TRBD1 (5 bases). Germline V CDR1 and CDR2: KGHSH, LQKENI. This CDR3 contains 13 residues. V lost 3 bases and J lost 2, with 8 bases in between. Looking up the rest from reference TRBV18 and TRBJ2-7 gives the full variable domain: NAGVMQNPRHLVRRRGQEARLRCSPMKGHSHVYWYRQLPEEGLKFMVYLQKENIIDESGMPKERFSAEFPKEGPSILRIQQVVRGDSAAYFCASSPTETYEQYFGPGTRLTVT.

The genes are TRBV6-1 and TRBJ1-5; maybe TRBD1 (6 bases). The germline V gene has CDR1 MNHNS and CDR2 SASEGT. V was trimmed by 0 bases and J by 5 bases, leaving 14 bases between them. The CDR3 runs to 16 residues. CDR3 sequence (DNA): TGTGCCAGCAGTGAAGCCCAGGGGACGGGATATCAGCCCCAGCATTTT. Its protein product is CASSEAQGTGYQPQHF.

The rearrangement uses TRBV7-3 and TRBJ2-3; 10 bases match TRBD2. The CDR3 has 16 residues. V shed 0 bases, J shed 3 bases, and the junction held 3 bases outside the gene matches. Germline CDR1 SGHTA, CDR2 FQGTGA. Written as DNA, the CDR3 is TGTGCCAGCAGCTTAACTAGCGGGGGGCTTACAGATACGCAGTATTTT. Amino acids: CASSLTSGGLTDTQYF.

A word on this clone: In the same sample, other DNA sequences code for this CDR3. CDR3 residues: CASSRLAGDTDTQYF. The CDR3 nucleotides read TGCGCCAGCAGCCGACTAGCGGGGGACACAGATACGCAGTATTTT. This chain connects TRBV5-1 to TRBJ2-3, with 12 bases that match TRBD2. Looked up from germline, CDR1 is SGHRS and CDR2 is YFSETQ. Unmatched junction bases numbered 2, after V lost 4 bases and J lost 2 bases. This CDR3 has 15 amino acids.

The V and J genes are TRBV7-9 and TRBJ1-1, with 7 bases matching TRBD1. CDR3 length: 13 amino acids. The junction had 8 bases not matched to a gene; V was cut back by 5 bases and J by 8 bases. The germline V gene encodes CDR1 SEHNR and CDR2 FQNEAQ (reference sequence). The CDR3 spells CASSLRQGAEAFF. The CDR3 DNA sequence: TGTGCCAGCAGCCTTCGACAGGGCGCAGAAGCTTTCTTT.

The chain combines TRBV5-1 with TRBJ2-7, with 12 bases aligning to TRBD2. The V gene's germline CDR1 is SGHRS and CDR2 YFSETQ. V gave up 4 bases and J gave up 3 bases; unmatched junction bases: 5. This CDR3 spans 15 amino acids. The CDR3 DNA reads as TGCGCCAGCAGCACCGGGACTAGCGGGCGCTACGAGCAGTACTTC. It is translated as CASSTGTSGRYEQYF.

For this clone: Other DNA sequences of this sample code for an identical CDR3. The chain links TRBV28 to TRBJ1-1, with TRBD1 matching 10 bases. Trimming cost V 4 bases and J 6 bases; bases outside gene matches: 8. This CDR3 comprises 15 residues. Germline CDR1 and CDR2: MDHEN and SYDVKM. The CDR3 coding sequence is TGTGCCAGCAGTTCACCCGGGACAGGGGACTCTGAAGCTTTCTTT. This gives the protein CASSSPGTGDSEAFF.

J is TRBJ2-5 and V is TRBV5-1; D gene unclear. Germline CDR1 reads SGHRS; CDR2 reads YFSETQ. The CDR3 loop spans 14 amino acids. V was shortened by 4 bases and J by 4 bases, with 14 bases between the two germline ends. CDR3 DNA sequence: TGCGCCAGCAGCCCGGTATCAAATGGAGAGACCCAGTACTTC. Translated, it gives CASSPVSNGETQYF.

The chain joins TRBV11-2 to TRBJ2-1; 8 bases align to TRBD2. The CDR3 is made up of 15 amino acids. Germline CDR1 and CDR2: SGHAT and FQNNGV. With 2 bases clipped from V and 3 bases from J, the junction kept 3 bases outside the gene matches. The CDR3 nucleotides are TGTGCCAGCAGCTTATATACTAGCGGCTACAATGAGCAGTTCTTC. Amino acid sequence: CASSLYTSGYNEQFF.

V gene TRBV6-1 combines with J gene TRBJ2-5; 8 nucleotides line up with TRBD2. The J call may be mistaken, given a closer DNA end match to TRBJ2-7. The CDR3 length is 15 residues. CDR1 is MNHNS, CDR2 SASEGT, per germline. Here the CDR3 DNA reads TGTGCCAGCAGTCCTCCGGGACTAGGGGTCTACGAGCAGTACTTC. Translated: CASSPPGLGVYEQYF.

This clone came up a few times. The rearrangement links TRBV28 to TRBJ1-3, with D maybe TRBD1 (5 bases). Trimming took off 6 bases at V and 4 bases at J, with 19 bases between the two ends. This CDR3 has 16 residues. Germline V CDR1 and CDR2: MDHEN, SYDVKM. In DNA, the CDR3 is TGTGCCAGCAGGCCGAATATCAGGGTGGCGGGAAACACCATATATTTT. Its protein product is CASRPNIRVAGNTIYF.

The chain links TRBV11-2 to TRBJ1-6; D unresolved. The CDR3 runs to 16 residues. Deletions cut 7 bases from V and 1 base from J, with 14 bases between. Germline-derived CDR1 and CDR2 are SGHAT and FQNNGV. For the CDR3, the DNA is TGTGCCAGCACCGTCGAAGCTTTTTCCTATAATTCACCCCTCCACTTT. It is translated as CASTVEAFSYNSPLHF.

This sequence joins TRBV5-1 and TRBJ1-2; D is unclear. Deletions cut 4 bases from V and 4 bases from J, with 11 bases between. The CDR3 has 13 residues. Per the germline V gene, CDR1 is SGHRS and CDR2 is YFSETQ. The CDR3 reads CASSTGSTYGYTF. The CDR3 nucleotides are TGCGCCAGCAGCACGGGGAGTACCTATGGCTACACCTTC. Supplemented by reference TRBV5-1 and TRBJ1-2, the full variable domain reads KAGVTQTPRYLIKTRGQQVTLSCSPISGHRSVSWYQQTPGQGLQFLFEYFSETQRNKGNFPGRFSGRQFSNSRSEMNVSTLELGDSALYLCASSTGSTYGYTFGSGTRLTVV.

Notes on this clone: Different DNA sequences within this sample yield the same CDR3. This chain joins TRBV14 and TRBJ2-5; D gene unclear. The better agreement between TRBJ2-7 and the DNA end casts doubt on the J call. CDR3 length equals 11 residues. Germline V CDR1 and CDR2: SGHDN, FVKESK. The CDR3 loop reads CASSQGYEQYF. CDR3 in DNA: TGTGCCAGCAGCCAGGGCTACGAGCAGTACTTC.

The rearrangement uses TRBV7-9 and TRBJ2-6; tentatively, D is TRBD2 (5 bases). V was trimmed by 3 bases and J by 0 bases, leaving 12 bases between them. The germline gives CDR1 SEHNR, CDR2 FQNEAQ (reference sequence). The CDR3 is 17 amino acids. The CDR3 DNA follows: TGTGCCAGCAGCTTGGGAGAGTTTGTCTCTGGGGCCAACGTCCTGACTTTC. This gives the protein CASSLGEFVSGANVLTF.

This clone has a single count. V usage is TRBV30 and J usage is TRBJ1-5, with D maybe TRBD1 (5 bases). V shed 0 bases and J shed 10 bases, with 16 bases lying between them. The CDR3 loop spans 14 amino acids. CDR1 and CDR2 (germline): GTSNPN, SVGIG (reference sequence). DNA for the CDR3: TGTGCCTGGAGTGTGGGACTGAGGAGAAAACCCCAGCATTTT. Its translation: CAWSVGLRRKPQHF.

Concerning this clone itself: The junction does not match germline at one end; this may be a read error. The gene calls are TRBV5-1 and TRBJ2-6; TRBD1 might be the D (5 bases). The CDR3 has 15 residues. Germline-derived CDR1 and CDR2 are SGHRS and YFSETQ. CDR3 DNA: TGCGCCAGCAGCCGGGTACCTTCTGGGGCCAACGGCCTGACTTTC. Residues: CASSRVPSGANGLTF.

V is TRBV19 and J is TRBJ2-7, with D possibly matching TRBD2 (6 bases). CDR1 and CDR2 (germline): LNHDA, SQIVND (reference sequence). The CDR3 is 18 residues long. V was trimmed by 5 bases and J by 3 bases, leaving 26 bases between them. CDR3 in DNA: TGTGCCAGTAGTTCCACAGAAACGGGATTAGGAGGGGACTACGAGCAGTACTTC. Residues: CASSSTETGLGGDYEQYF.

The count of this clone is one. The chain employs TRBV18 and TRBJ1-3, with 7 bases aligning to TRBD1. The V gene end was trimmed by 3 bases and the J gene end by 2 bases; junction bases not matched to a gene: 4. The CDR3 extends over 15 amino acids. Germline loops: CDR1 KGHSH, CDR2 LQKENI. CDR3 nucleotides: TGTGCCAGCTCACCGACAGGGCAGGCTGGAAACACCATATATTTT. It translates to CASSPTGQAGNTIYF.

The chain recombines TRBV7-2 with TRBJ2-7; 9 bases match TRBD1. There are 16 residues in the CDR3. V was pared by 1 base and J by 3 bases, with 7 bases of the junction left unmatched. The germline CDR1 and CDR2 sequences are SGHTA and FQGNSA. Here the CDR3 DNA reads TGTGCCAGCAGCTTAGATGGGGGACAGGGATACTACGAGCAGTACTTC. Its protein product is CASSLDGGQGYYEQYF.

V and J are TRBV5-1 and TRBJ2-2, with 13 bases identical to TRBD2. Per the germline V gene, CDR1 is SGHRS and CDR2 is YFSETQ. J was trimmed by 6 bases and V by 4 bases; bases with no gene match: 9. The CDR3 consists of 17 residues. The DNA for the CDR3 is TGCGCCAGCAGCCTTACTAGCGGGAGGGCCACGGCCGGGGAGCTGTTTTTT. Residues: CASSLTSGRATAGELFF.

The chain recombines TRBV7-6 with TRBJ2-7; 10 bases agree with TRBD1. The CDR3 sequence is 16 residues long. V was pared by 5 bases and J by 2 bases, with 9 bases of the junction left unmatched. Per germline, CDR1 SGHVS and CDR2 FNYEAQ. DNA of the CDR3: TGTGCCAGCAGCGAGACCGGGACAGGGGAACCCTACGAGCAGTACTTC. This gives the protein CASSETGTGEPYEQYF.